This is a list of T cell receptor beta chains from one sample in a study of T cell responses to AZD1222 COVID-19 vaccine. TCRdb's table, derived via immunoSEQ multiplex PCR, lists solely in-frame clones and lacks some. This table has about 150,000 clones, over 85% appearing once. Source: peripheral blood, taken on day 0 of AZD1222 vaccination. The receptors were gathered from an adult in good health. Each CDR3 is given with its conserved first and last residue. A D gene is named only where the DNA matches it firmly. Part of the rows lack a size; the others show once, few, many or a class for expanded clones.

d_gene: .; v_gene: TRBV12-3/TRBV12-4; abundance: .; j_gene: TRBJ2-1; CDR3aa: CASSLFTPYEQFF; CDR3nt: TGTGCCAGCAGTTTATTTACCCCCTATGAGCAGTTCTTC
d_gene: .; v_gene: TRBV5-4; abundance: .; j_gene: TRBJ1-3; CDR3aa: CASSLPNSGNTIYF; CDR3nt: TGTGCCAGCAGCTTGCCCAACTCTGGAAACACCATATATTTT
d_gene: .; v_gene: TRBV15; abundance: many; j_gene: TRBJ2-1; CDR3aa: CATSERGVTYNEQFF; CDR3nt: TGTGCCACCAGCGAGAGGGGAGTGACTTACAATGAGCAGTTCTTC
d_gene: .; v_gene: TRBV7-6; abundance: .; j_gene: TRBJ2-7; CDR3aa: CASSLGLNPLGYEQYF; CDR3nt: TGTGCCAGCAGCTTAGGTCTAAACCCCCTGGGGTACGAGCAGTACTTC
d_gene: .; v_gene: TRBV7-9; abundance: .; j_gene: TRBJ1-1; CDR3aa: CASSLVPGPPEAFF; CDR3nt: TGTGCCAGCAGCTTAGTTCCGGGGCCCCCTGAAGCTTTCTTT
d_gene: TRBD1; v_gene: TRBV6-4; abundance: .; j_gene: TRBJ1-2; CDR3aa: CASSDSPQGVVDGYTF; CDR3nt: TGTGCCAGCAGTGACTCACCCCAGGGGGTGGTTGACGGCTACACCTTC
d_gene: TRBD1; v_gene: TRBV19; abundance: .; j_gene: TRBJ1-6; CDR3aa: CASTLGQGNSPLHF; CDR3nt: TGTGCCAGTACCCTCGGACAGGGGAATTCACCCCTCCACTTT
d_gene: .; v_gene: TRBV6-5; abundance: .; j_gene: TRBJ1-5; CDR3aa: CASTYRGVPQPQHF; CDR3nt: TGTGCCAGCACGTACCGGGGAGTCCCTCAGCCCCAGCATTTT
d_gene: .; v_gene: TRBV6-5; abundance: .; j_gene: TRBJ1-1; CDR3aa: CASIRGGGGGTEAFF; CDR3nt: TGTGCCAGCATACGGGGGGGAGGAGGCGGCACTGAAGCTTTCTTT
d_gene: TRBD1; v_gene: TRBV3-1/TRBV3-2; abundance: once; j_gene: TRBJ1-4; CDR3aa: CASSQGTGANEKLFF; CDR3nt: TGTGCCAGCAGCCAAGGGACAGGGGCGAATGAAAAACTGTTTTTT
d_gene: TRBD1; v_gene: TRBV6-5; abundance: .; j_gene: TRBJ1-5; CDR3aa: CASRDRRSNQPQHF; CDR3nt: TGTGCCAGCAGGGACAGGCGTAGCAATCAGCCCCAGCATTTT
d_gene: TRBD1; v_gene: TRBV2; abundance: .; j_gene: TRBJ1-4; CDR3aa: CASRLQGQSNEKLFF; CDR3nt: TGTGCCAGCAGATTACAGGGACAGTCAAATGAAAAACTGTTTTTT
d_gene: TRBD1; v_gene: TRBV29-1; abundance: .; j_gene: TRBJ1-3; CDR3aa: CSVVPLQGAQGNTIYF; CDR3nt: TGCAGCGTTGTTCCCTTACAGGGGGCACAAGGAAACACCATATATTTT
d_gene: TRBD1; v_gene: TRBV19; abundance: .; j_gene: TRBJ2-7; CDR3aa: CASGRQGRDSEQYF; CDR3nt: TGTGCCAGTGGCAGACAGGGAAGAGATAGCGAGCAGTACTTC
d_gene: .; v_gene: TRBV5-4; abundance: .; j_gene: TRBJ1-1; CDR3aa: CASSLWLPTQNTEAFF; CDR3nt: TGTGCCAGCAGCTTATGGTTGCCAACCCAGAACACTGAAGCTTTCTTT
d_gene: .; v_gene: TRBV3-1/TRBV3-2; abundance: few; j_gene: TRBJ1-1; CDR3aa: CASSQDQWGTEAFF; CDR3nt: TGTGCCAGCAGCCAAGATCAGTGGGGGACTGAAGCTTTCTTT
d_gene: .; v_gene: TRBV5-5; abundance: once; j_gene: TRBJ2-1; CDR3aa: CASSLGGNEQFF; CDR3nt: TGTGCCAGCAGCTTAGGGGGAAATGAGCAGTTCTTC
d_gene: TRBD2; v_gene: TRBV9; abundance: .; j_gene: TRBJ2-3; CDR3aa: CASSVSLADTDTQYF; CDR3nt: TGTGCCAGCAGCGTATCCCTAGCGGACACAGATACGCAGTATTTT
d_gene: TRBD1; v_gene: TRBV10-3; abundance: .; j_gene: TRBJ1-1; CDR3aa: CAISEWGDRGLRNTEAFF; CDR3nt: TGTGCCATCAGTGAGTGGGGGGACAGGGGGCTCCGGAACACTGAAGCTTTCTTT
d_gene: .; v_gene: TRBV18; abundance: .; j_gene: TRBJ1-6; CDR3aa: CASSTRSADYNSPLHF; CDR3nt: TGTGCCAGCTCCACCAGAAGCGCGGATTATAATTCACCCCTCCACTTT
d_gene: .; v_gene: TRBV19; abundance: .; j_gene: TRBJ1-5; CDR3aa: CASSEYGRGAAQPQHF; CDR3nt: TGTGCCAGTAGCGAATATGGGAGAGGGGCGGCGCAGCCCCAGCATTTT
d_gene: .; v_gene: TRBV27; abundance: .; j_gene: TRBJ2-3; CDR3aa: CASSLRRTDTQYF; CDR3nt: TGTGCCAGCAGTTTACGGAGGACAGATACGCAGTATTTT
d_gene: TRBD2; v_gene: TRBV7-9; abundance: .; j_gene: TRBJ2-1; CDR3aa: CASSLSGSGDEQFF; CDR3nt: TGTGCCAGCAGCTTAAGCGGGAGTGGCGATGAGCAGTTCTTC
d_gene: .; v_gene: TRBV18; abundance: .; j_gene: TRBJ2-7; CDR3aa: CASSSQGSYEQYF; CDR3nt: TGTGCCAGCTCTTCGCAGGGTTCCTACGAGCAGTACTTC
d_gene: TRBD2; v_gene: TRBV25-1; abundance: medium-sized; j_gene: TRBJ2-3; CDR3aa: CASSEYPAGVTDTQYF; CDR3nt: TGTGCCAGCAGTGAATATCCAGCGGGAGTCACAGATACGCAGTATTTT
d_gene: .; v_gene: TRBV18; abundance: .; j_gene: TRBJ1-3; CDR3aa: CASSQMGSGSFSGNTIYF; CDR3nt: TGTGCCAGCTCACAGATGGGTTCGGGATCTTTTTCTGGAAACACCATATATTTT
d_gene: TRBD1; v_gene: TRBV12-3/TRBV12-4; abundance: .; j_gene: TRBJ1-2; CDR3aa: CASAIRQGDGYTF; CDR3nt: TGTGCCAGCGCAATACGACAGGGGGATGGCTACACCTTC
d_gene: .; v_gene: TRBV7-9; abundance: .; j_gene: TRBJ1-1; CDR3aa: CASSPTMGGMNTEAFF; CDR3nt: TGTGCCAGCAGCCCCACAATGGGGGGGATGAACACTGAAGCTTTCTTT
d_gene: TRBD2; v_gene: TRBV30; abundance: .; j_gene: TRBJ2-3; CDR3aa: CAWSVGGSGADTQYF; CDR3nt: TGTGCCTGGAGCGTGGGCGGGAGTGGTGCAGATACGCAGTATTTT
d_gene: .; v_gene: TRBV5-1; abundance: .; j_gene: TRBJ2-3; CDR3aa: CASRGTDTQYF; CDR3nt: TGCGCCAGCAGGGGCACAGATACGCAGTATTTT
d_gene: .; v_gene: TRBV3-1/TRBV3-2; abundance: .; j_gene: TRBJ2-2; CDR3aa: CASSPRRGGGTGELFF; CDR3nt: TGTGCCAGCAGCCCGCGGAGGGGGGGCGGCACCGGGGAGCTGTTTTTT
d_gene: TRBD1; v_gene: TRBV6-2/TRBV6-3; abundance: .; j_gene: TRBJ1-5; CDR3aa: CASSVRDRDNQPQHF; CDR3nt: TGTGCCAGCAGTGTCCGGGACAGGGACAATCAGCCCCAGCATTTT
d_gene: .; v_gene: TRBV5-1; abundance: .; j_gene: TRBJ1-6; CDR3aa: CASSLIDGSSYNSPLHF; CDR3nt: TGCGCCAGCAGCTTGATAGATGGGAGCTCCTATAATTCACCCCTCCACTTT
d_gene: TRBD1; v_gene: TRBV4-3; abundance: .; j_gene: TRBJ1-2; CDR3aa: CASSQDVWGQSSNYGYTF; CDR3nt: TGCGCCAGCAGCCAAGATGTGTGGGGACAGTCGTCAAACTATGGCTACACCTTC
d_gene: TRBD1; v_gene: TRBV13; abundance: .; j_gene: TRBJ1-2; CDR3aa: CASSLAGGDGYTF; CDR3nt: TGTGCCAGCAGCTTGGCAGGGGGAGATGGCTACACCTTC
d_gene: .; v_gene: TRBV6-4; abundance: .; j_gene: TRBJ2-6; CDR3aa: CASSDSPLSGANVLTF; CDR3nt: TGTGCCAGCAGTGACTCGCCGCTCTCTGGGGCCAACGTCCTGACTTTC
d_gene: .; v_gene: TRBV9; abundance: .; j_gene: TRBJ1-1; CDR3aa: CASSVTSDVRNTEAFF; CDR3nt: TGTGCCAGCAGCGTAACCTCTGATGTGAGAAACACTGAAGCTTTCTTT
d_gene: .; v_gene: TRBV27; abundance: .; j_gene: TRBJ1-1; CDR3aa: CASSLSGKGEAFF; CDR3nt: TGTGCCAGCAGTCTATCAGGGAAGGGGGAAGCTTTCTTT
d_gene: .; v_gene: TRBV10-3; abundance: .; j_gene: TRBJ1-6; CDR3aa: CAISERQADSPLHF; CDR3nt: TGTGCCATCAGTGAACGGCAGGCGGATTCACCCCTCCACTTT
d_gene: TRBD2; v_gene: TRBV9; abundance: .; j_gene: TRBJ2-3; CDR3aa: CASSVVAGYTDTQYF; CDR3nt: TGTGCCAGCAGCGTAGTAGCGGGGTACACAGATACGCAGTATTTT
d_gene: .; v_gene: TRBV5-1; abundance: .; j_gene: TRBJ1-1; CDR3aa: CASSLVEMSANTEAFF; CDR3nt: TGCGCCAGCAGCTTGGTGGAGATGAGCGCTAACACTGAAGCTTTCTTT
d_gene: TRBD1; v_gene: TRBV3-1/TRBV3-2; abundance: .; j_gene: TRBJ2-7; CDR3aa: CASSQDTGGRGEQYF; CDR3nt: TGTGCCAGCAGCCAAGATACAGGGGGTCGTGGCGAGCAGTACTTC
d_gene: TRBD2; v_gene: TRBV24-1; abundance: once; j_gene: TRBJ2-2; CDR3aa: CATSDLLNAGGTGELFF; CDR3nt: TGTGCCACCAGTGACCTACTCAATGCGGGAGGTACCGGGGAGCTGTTTTTT
d_gene: TRBD2; v_gene: TRBV7-2; abundance: .; j_gene: TRBJ2-1; CDR3aa: CASSFTPTGLAGGPGEQFF; CDR3nt: TGTGCCAGCAGCTTTACGCCGACGGGACTAGCGGGAGGGCCCGGTGAGCAGTTCTTC
d_gene: TRBD1; v_gene: TRBV27; abundance: .; j_gene: TRBJ1-1; CDR3aa: CASRRGHLEAFF; CDR3nt: TGTGCCAGCAGGAGGGGGCACCTTGAAGCTTTCTTT
d_gene: TRBD2; v_gene: TRBV29-1; abundance: .; j_gene: TRBJ2-5; CDR3aa: CSVGSRLAGGVQETQYF; CDR3nt: TGCAGCGTTGGGAGTAGACTAGCGGGAGGGGTGCAAGAGACCCAGTACTTC
d_gene: .; v_gene: TRBV19; abundance: .; j_gene: TRBJ1-5; CDR3aa: CASSITLGAFPTRGQPQHF; CDR3nt: TGTGCCAGTAGTATAACACTGGGTGCTTTCCCTACTAGGGGTCAGCCCCAGCATTTT
d_gene: TRBD2; v_gene: TRBV27; abundance: .; j_gene: TRBJ2-2; CDR3aa: CASRYGTSGVRGGTGELFF; CDR3nt: TGTGCCAGCCGATACGGGACTAGCGGTGTAAGGGGGGGCACCGGGGAGCTGTTTTTT
d_gene: .; v_gene: TRBV7-9; abundance: .; j_gene: TRBJ1-2; CDR3aa: CASSSGPYGYTF; CDR3nt: TGTGCCAGCAGCTCAGGACCCTATGGCTACACCTTC
d_gene: TRBD1; v_gene: TRBV28; abundance: .; j_gene: TRBJ1-1; CDR3aa: CASSLRTGGTFTEAFF; CDR3nt: TGTGCCAGCAGTCTTCGGACAGGGGGGACTTTCACTGAAGCTTTCTTT
d_gene: .; v_gene: TRBV28; abundance: .; j_gene: TRBJ1-2; CDR3aa: CASSSPDKAGGYTF; CDR3nt: TGTGCCAGCAGCAGCCCGGACAAGGCTGGAGGCTACACCTTC
d_gene: .; v_gene: TRBV3-1/TRBV3-2; abundance: few; j_gene: TRBJ1-5; CDR3aa: CASSQGHGGGQPQHF; CDR3nt: TGTGCCAGCAGCCAAGGGCATGGGGGGGGTCAGCCCCAGCATTTT